This TCR beta chain was recorded in a study of cytomegalovirus exposure and HLA in healthy donors. The PCR contained 60 Vbeta and 13 Jbeta primers. Profiled with immunoSEQ multiplex PCR; TCRdb holds only in-frame clones, not every one. Of around 180,000 clones in the sample, 84% are singletons; the top ten hold 4.8%. The germline V gene encodes CDR1 WSHSY and CDR2 SAAADI. CDR3 length: 14 amino acids. The trim removed 2 bases at V and 7 bases at J, leaving 8 bases unmatched. The rearrangement uses TRBV10-2 and TRBJ2-7; 7 bases align to TRBD1. The sample consisted of PBMCs. This TCR was sampled from a man aged 18 to 30 in good health and CMV-seronegative. Here the CDR3 reads CASSEVDRVREQYF. The CDR3 DNA follows: TGCGCCAGCAGTGAGGTTGACAGGGTAAGAGAGCAGTACTTC.